This passage covers 25 T cell receptor beta chains from one sample sequenced in a study of cytomegalovirus exposure and HLA in healthy donors. The PCR used 60 Vbeta and 13 Jbeta primers. Clones were read by immunoSEQ multiplex PCR, and TCRdb kept only the in-frame ones, dropping some. The sample includes approximately 180,000 clones, roughly four fifths of them seen just once. The sample was PBMCs. These TCRs come from a male donor in good health and CMV-seronegative.

V is TRBV30 and J is TRBJ2-1; D unclear. CDR1 is GTSNPN and CDR2 is SVGIG in the germline V gene (reference sequence). The CDR3 loop spans 11 amino acids. V lost 0 bases, J lost 6 bases, and 3 bases lay in between. CDR3 in DNA: TGTGCCTGGAGTGTACTCAATGAGCAGTTCTTC. Its protein is CAWSVLNEQFF. The whole variable domain, remainder taken from reference TRBV30 and TRBJ2-1, is SQTIHQWPATLVQPVGSPLSLECTVEGTSNPNLYWYRQAAGRGLQLLFYSVGIGQISSEVPQNLSASRPQDRQFILSSKKLLLSDSGFYLCAWSVLNEQFFGPGTRLTVL.

This clone came up a few times. This chain links TRBV27 with TRBJ1-5; the match to TRBD1 covers 7 bases. Germline V gives CDR1 MNHEY, CDR2 SMNVEV (reference sequence). With 3 bases clipped from V and 2 bases from J, the junction kept 4 bases outside the gene matches. The CDR3 is made up of 15 amino acids. The CDR3 sequence: CASSFGQGGNQPQHF. The CDR3 region has the DNA TGTGCCAGCAGTTTTGGGCAGGGGGGCAATCAGCCCCAGCATTTT.

Here the CDR3 DNA reads TGTGCCAGCAGTTACCAGGGGACAACTAATGAAAAACTGTTTTTT. This encodes CASSYQGTTNEKLFF. The rearrangement links TRBV28 to TRBJ1-4, with D possibly being TRBD1 (6 bases). The V gene's germline CDR1 is MDHEN and CDR2 SYDVKM. CDR3 length equals 15 residues. The ends were cut back, 4 bases at V and 0 bases at J, with 9 bases in the middle.

V is TRBV30 and J is TRBJ2-5, with D possibly matching TRBD2 (5 bases). Germline CDR1 is GTSNPN and CDR2 is SVGIG (reference sequence). The ends were cut back, 3 bases at V and 6 bases at J, with 17 bases in the middle. The CDR3 sequence is 14 residues long. DNA for the CDR3: TGTGCCTGGAGCCAAAAGGCGGGTATCAAGACCCAGTACTTC. Amino acid sequence: CAWSQKAGIKTQYF.

The rearrangement links TRBV5-1 to TRBJ2-3, with 7 bases aligning to TRBD1. Looked up from germline, CDR1 is SGHRS and CDR2 is YFSETQ. Trimming took 2 bases from V and 9 from J; bases not matched to a gene: 12. CDR3 length: 15 residues. CDR3 residues: CASSFDPTGPETQYF. CDR3 DNA sequence: TGCGCCAGCAGCTTTGACCCGACAGGGCCCGAAACGCAGTATTTT.

V is TRBV6-5 and J is TRBJ1-1, with 11 bases fitting TRBD1. Per germline, CDR1 MNHEY and CDR2 SVGAGI. The CDR3 runs 15 residues. J was trimmed by 3 bases and V by 2 bases; bases with no gene match: 2. CDR3 DNA: TGTGCCAGCAGTTACGGGACAGGGGGATACACTGAAGCTTTCTTT. Translation gives CASSYGTGGYTEAFF.

The chain links TRBV7-2 to TRBJ2-7, with 9 bases that match TRBD2. Germline V lookup: CDR1 SGHTA, CDR2 FQGNSA. The CDR3 loop spans 15 amino acids. Trimming took 4 bases from V and 2 from J; bases not matched to a gene: 6. CDR3 loop: CASSSVAGVAYEQYF. CDR3 nucleotides: TGTGCCAGCAGCTCTGTAGCGGGAGTTGCCTACGAGCAGTACTTC.

The chain links TRBV29-1 to TRBJ2-1, with D possibly matching TRBD2 (5 bases). There are 12 residues in the CDR3. Trimming stripped 8 bases from V and 4 bases from J, with 12 bases between. Germline assignment: CDR1 SQVTM and CDR2 ANQGSEA. The CDR3 loop is CSSTGNYNEQFF. CDR3 DNA sequence: TGCAGCTCGACGGGGAATTACAATGAGCAGTTCTTC.

This rearrangement joins TRBV30 to TRBJ1-2, with D maybe TRBD1 (6 bases). V lost 0 bases and J lost 7, with 18 bases in between. The CDR3 runs 15 residues. The germline gives CDR1 GTSNPN, CDR2 SVGIG (reference sequence). The CDR3 reads CAWSVGWQGLSGYTF. Here the CDR3 DNA reads TGTGCCTGGAGTGTAGGGTGGCAGGGGTTGTCTGGCTACACCTTC. The full variable domain, rest sourced from reference TRBV30 and TRBJ1-2, is SQTIHQWPATLVQPVGSPLSLECTVEGTSNPNLYWYRQAAGRGLQLLFYSVGIGQISSEVPQNLSASRPQDRQFILSSKKLLLSDSGFYLCAWSVGWQGLSGYTFGSGTRLTVV.

J is TRBJ2-3 and V is TRBV7-6; TRBD2 might be the D (6 bases). Trimming removed 2 bases from V and 3 bases from J, with 12 bases in between. In germline, CDR1 is SGHVS, CDR2 FNYEAQ. This CDR3 has 15 amino acids. This CDR3 reads CASSLLTAGTDTQYF. The CDR3 DNA is TGTGCCAGCAGCTTACTGACCGCGGGGACAGATACGCAGTATTTT.

V gene TRBV27 combines with J gene TRBJ2-3; D gene uncertain. This CDR3 comprises 13 residues. Germline CDR1 MNHEY, CDR2 SMNVEV (reference sequence). V was trimmed by 1 base and J by 2 bases, leaving 4 bases between them. CDR3 in DNA: TGTGCCAGCAGTTTATTCCACACAGATACGCAGTATTTT. Its translation is CASSLFHTDTQYF.

The rearrangement links TRBV11-2 to TRBJ2-1, with 9 bases matching TRBD2. V dropped 2 bases and J dropped 9; count of bases not matched to a gene: 14. Germline V gene lookup returns CDR1 SGHAT and CDR2 FQNNGV. CDR3 length equals 17 residues. CDR3: CASSLLRGGALVLEQFF. The DNA of the CDR3 is TGTGCCAGCAGCTTATTGCGCGGGGGGGCCTTGGTCCTTGAGCAGTTCTTC.

The chain couples TRBV28 to TRBJ2-7; 7 nucleotides line up with TRBD1. Germline CDR1 is MDHEN and CDR2 is SYDVKM. The CDR3 is 15 residues long. V shed 6 bases and J 0 bases; nucleotides not matched to a gene: 8. Written as DNA, the CDR3 is TGTGCCAGCAGCCTGGACAGGCCAAGCTCCTACGAGCAGTACTTC. Its translation is CASSLDRPSSYEQYF.

The V call is TRBV28, the J call TRBJ1-2; TRBD1 aligns across 7 bases. V was pared by 3 bases and J by 9 bases, with 4 bases of the junction left unmatched. Germline CDR1 MDHEN, CDR2 SYDVKM. The CDR3 is 12 residues long. The CDR3: CASSFRQGSYTF. DNA of the CDR3: TGTGCCAGCAGTTTCCGACAGGGAAGCTACACCTTC.

A remark on this clone: At one boundary the junction diverges from the germline segment, which might be a read error. The chain uses TRBV28 and TRBJ1-3; TRBD1 matches at 7 bases. This CDR3 region has 12 residues. The germline CDR1 and CDR2 sequences are MDHEN and SYDVKM. The DNA for the CDR3 is TGTGCCAGCAGTTCTCCGGGACAGCGACCAGATTTT. It yields the protein CASSSPGQRPDF.

DNA of the CDR3: TGTGCCAGCAGTCTAGGGGTCCAGCCCCAGCATTTT. Translation gives CASSLGVQPQHF. The rearrangement links TRBV2 to TRBJ1-5; D is perhaps TRBD1 (5 bases). The CDR3 extends over 12 amino acids. CDR1 is SNHLY, CDR2 FYNNEI, per germline. The germline V and J ends were trimmed by 5 bases and 7 bases, with 9 bases remaining between them.

There are a few counts of this clone. The chain recombines TRBV27 with TRBJ2-7, with 7 bases matching TRBD2. Looked up from germline, CDR1 is MNHEY and CDR2 is SMNVEV (reference sequence). This CDR3 is 14 amino acids long. Trimming took 7 bases from V and 6 from J; bases not matched to a gene: 12. The DNA for the CDR3 is TGTGCCAGCACCTGGGGAGGGTCCCCTGGCGAGCAGTACTTC. Protein product: CASTWGGSPGEQYF.

The CDR3 spells CAWGPGRDGYTF. CDR3 sequence (DNA): TGTGCCTGGGGGCCTGGGAGGGATGGCTACACCTTC. V is TRBV30 and J is TRBJ1-2; no definite D call. This CDR3 contains 12 residues. V shed 5 bases and J shed 6 bases, with 13 bases lying between them. CDR1 is GTSNPN, CDR2 SVGIG, per germline (reference sequence).

The chain employs TRBV5-4 and TRBJ2-5; D might be TRBD2 (5 bases). CDR1 is SGHNT, CDR2 YYREEE, per germline (reference sequence). The CDR3 has 16 residues. Trimming removed 3 bases at V and 1 base at J, with 16 bases between. The CDR3 DNA reads as TGTGCCAGCAGCTCCCGGGAACAGCTAGGCCAAGAGACCCAGTACTTC. Residues: CASSSREQLGQETQYF.

V and J are TRBV10-2 and TRBJ2-3; D may be TRBD1 (5 bases). Germline-derived CDR1 and CDR2 are WSHSY and SAAADI. The CDR3 length is 15 residues. Trimming shortened V by 3 bases and J by 3 bases, and 13 bases separated the two germline ends. The CDR3 region has the DNA TGCGCCAGCAGTGACCAGGGCGTTAGGACAGATACGCAGTATTTT. Translation gives CASSDQGVRTDTQYF.

The genes are TRBV6-6 and TRBJ1-2, with no clear D. The CDR3 is made up of 14 amino acids. Per germline, CDR1 MNHNY and CDR2 SVGAGI (reference sequence). Trimming stripped 5 bases from V and 4 bases from J, with 14 bases between. For the CDR3, the DNA is TGTGCCAGCAGTCCGAACGGGTTGGGCTATGGCTACACCTTC. This translates into CASSPNGLGYGYTF.

This clone was counted a few times. Within the sample, other DNA sequences also encode this same CDR3. The chain employs TRBV28 and TRBJ1-5, with TRBD1 matching over 8 bases. The CDR3 sequence is 14 residues long. The germline V gene has CDR1 MDHEN and CDR2 SYDVKM. Trimming removed 3 bases from V and 4 bases from J; junction bases left unmatched: 2. The CDR3 spells CASSLGTGNQPQHF. The CDR3 DNA reads as TGTGCCAGCAGTTTGGGGACAGGAAATCAGCCCCAGCATTTT.

This rearrangement joins TRBV11-2 to TRBJ1-4; 8 bases align to TRBD1. V was pared by 1 base and J by 6 bases, with 4 bases of the junction left unmatched. Germline CDR1 SGHAT, CDR2 FQNNGV. The CDR3 length is 15 residues. DNA for the CDR3: TGTGCCAGCAGCTTAGTTCCAGGGGGCTATGAAAAACTGTTTTTT. Its translation: CASSLVPGGYEKLFF. The full variable domain, rest sourced from reference TRBV11-2 and TRBJ1-4, is EAGVAQSPRYKIIEKRQSVAFWCNPISGHATLYWYQQILGQGPKLLIQFQNNGVVDDSQLPKDRFSAERLKGVDSTLKIQPAKLEDSAVYLCASSLVPGGYEKLFFGSGTQLSVL.

The rearrangement uses TRBV4-1 and TRBJ1-5; a possible D gene is TRBD1 (5 bases). The CDR3 has 16 residues. Trimming pared 1 base from V and 7 bases from J, leaving 17 bases between. The germline V gene encodes CDR1 MGHRA and CDR2 YSYEKL. This CDR3 reads CASSQGRGRTYQPQHF. The CDR3 nucleotides are TGCGCCAGCAGCCAAGGTCGGGGGAGGACGTACCAGCCCCAGCATTTT.

V and J are TRBV10-2 and TRBJ2-6; 7 bases line up with TRBD1. This CDR3 has 17 amino acids. Germline trimming cut 1 base from V and 2 bases from J; bases unmatched to any gene: 5. Germline assignment: CDR1 WSHSY and CDR2 SAAADI. CDR3 sequence reads: CASSELQGRPGANVLTF. CDR3 in DNA: TGCGCCAGCAGTGAGTTACAGGGGAGACCTGGGGCCAACGTCCTGACTTTC.